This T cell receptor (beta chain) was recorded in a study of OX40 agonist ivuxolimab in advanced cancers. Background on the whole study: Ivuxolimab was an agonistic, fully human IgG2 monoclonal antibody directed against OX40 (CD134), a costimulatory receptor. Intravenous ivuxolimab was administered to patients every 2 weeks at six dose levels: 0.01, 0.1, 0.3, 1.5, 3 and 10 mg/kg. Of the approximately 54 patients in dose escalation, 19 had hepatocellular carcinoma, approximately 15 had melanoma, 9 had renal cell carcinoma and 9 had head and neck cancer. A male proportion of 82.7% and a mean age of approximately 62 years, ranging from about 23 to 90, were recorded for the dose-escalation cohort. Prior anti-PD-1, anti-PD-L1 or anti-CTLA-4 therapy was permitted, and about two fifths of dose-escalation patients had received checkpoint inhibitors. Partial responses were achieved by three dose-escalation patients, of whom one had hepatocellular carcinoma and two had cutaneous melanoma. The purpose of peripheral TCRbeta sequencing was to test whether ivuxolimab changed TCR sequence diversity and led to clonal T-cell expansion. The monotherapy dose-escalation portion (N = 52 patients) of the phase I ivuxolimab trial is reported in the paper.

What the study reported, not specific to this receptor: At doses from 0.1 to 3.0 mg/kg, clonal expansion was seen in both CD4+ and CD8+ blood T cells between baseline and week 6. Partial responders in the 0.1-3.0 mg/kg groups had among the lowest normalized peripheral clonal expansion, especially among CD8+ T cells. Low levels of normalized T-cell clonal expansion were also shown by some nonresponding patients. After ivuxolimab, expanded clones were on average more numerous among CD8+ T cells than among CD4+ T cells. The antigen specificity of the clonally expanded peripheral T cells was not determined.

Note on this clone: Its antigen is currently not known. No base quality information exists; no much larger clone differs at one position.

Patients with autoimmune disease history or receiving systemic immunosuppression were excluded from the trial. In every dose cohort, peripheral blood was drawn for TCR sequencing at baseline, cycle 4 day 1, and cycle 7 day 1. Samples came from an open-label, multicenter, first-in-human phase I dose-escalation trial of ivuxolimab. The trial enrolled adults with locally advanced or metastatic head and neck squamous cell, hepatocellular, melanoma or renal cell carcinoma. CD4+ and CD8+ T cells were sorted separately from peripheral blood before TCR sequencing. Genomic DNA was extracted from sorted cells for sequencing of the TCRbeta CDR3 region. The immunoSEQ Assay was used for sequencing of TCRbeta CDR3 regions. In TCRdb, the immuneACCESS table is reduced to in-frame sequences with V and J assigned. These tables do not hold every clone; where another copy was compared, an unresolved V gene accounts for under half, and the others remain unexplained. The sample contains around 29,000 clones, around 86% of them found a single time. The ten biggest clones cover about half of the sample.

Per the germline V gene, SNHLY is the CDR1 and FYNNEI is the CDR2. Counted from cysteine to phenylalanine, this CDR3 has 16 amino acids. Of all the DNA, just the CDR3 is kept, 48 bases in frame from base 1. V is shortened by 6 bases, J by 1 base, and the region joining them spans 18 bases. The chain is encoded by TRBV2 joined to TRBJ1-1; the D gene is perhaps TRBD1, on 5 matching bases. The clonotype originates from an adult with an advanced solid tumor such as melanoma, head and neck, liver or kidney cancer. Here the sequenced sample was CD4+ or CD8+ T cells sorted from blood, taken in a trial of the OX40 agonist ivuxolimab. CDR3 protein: CASRVTPTVANTEAFF. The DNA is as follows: TGTGCCAGCAGAGTAACCCCGACAGTGGCGAACACTGAAGCTTTCTTT.